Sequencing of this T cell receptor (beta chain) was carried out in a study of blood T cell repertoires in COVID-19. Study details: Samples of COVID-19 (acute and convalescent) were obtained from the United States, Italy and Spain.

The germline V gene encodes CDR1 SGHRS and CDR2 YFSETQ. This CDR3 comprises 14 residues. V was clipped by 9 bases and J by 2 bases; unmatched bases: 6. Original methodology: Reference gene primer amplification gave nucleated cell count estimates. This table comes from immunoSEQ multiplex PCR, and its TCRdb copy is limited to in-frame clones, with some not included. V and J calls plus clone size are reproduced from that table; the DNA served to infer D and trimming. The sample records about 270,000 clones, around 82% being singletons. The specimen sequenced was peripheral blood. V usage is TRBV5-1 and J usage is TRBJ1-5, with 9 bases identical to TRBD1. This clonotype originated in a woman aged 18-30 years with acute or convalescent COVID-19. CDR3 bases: TGCGCCACCCGGGACAGGGAACGCAATCAGCCCCAGCATTTT. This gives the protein CATRDRERNQPQHF.